This TCR beta chain was sequenced in a study of read filtering for tumor transcriptome and immune sequencing (dated by TCRdb to 2018 to 2020). With regard to the full study: Of the patients in the cohort, under 20 were male and 14 were female, and their mean age was roughly 68 years, with a range of about 45 to 90. By revised international staging, 8 or 9 patients were R-ISS I, approximately 15 were R-ISS II and over 5 were R-ISS III. After DNase treatment, whole-transcriptome libraries were prepared with the TruSeq RNA Access Library Prep Kit. Per sample, about 4.05 to 10.27 million TCR-region mapped reads were obtained with IR-seq, compared with only roughly 80 to 1,300 with RNA-seq. The study compared TCR repertoires from targeted immune repertoire sequencing and bulk whole-transcriptome sequencing run on the same bone marrow samples. As a main aim, a read-filtering strategy for immune repertoire data was addressed, with the specific question being whether clonotypes supported by a single read should be removed. Findings and caveats that apply to the study as a whole: The correlation between IR-seq and RNA-seq shared clonotype proportions was increased by removal of single-read clonotypes. Compared with RNA-seq, IR-seq captured clonotypes at much higher depth and more reliably, and a smaller IR-seq throughput was enough to identify most shared clonotypes. The sorted CD138-negative fraction was composed of a mixed bone marrow immune population rather than of purified T cells. Single-read clonotypes made up roughly 85% of clonotypes but only approximately 3.5% of total reads in IR-seq, compared with roughly 70% of clonotypes and 40% to 55% of reads in RNA-seq.

According to the germline V gene, CDR1 reads KGHDR and CDR2 reads SFDVKD. Inclusive of the bounding cysteine and phenylalanine, the CDR3 is 15 residues long. Only the CDR3 DNA stays, 45 bases, in frame from base 1. The junction carries 15 bases between V and J, which are trimmed by 8 bases and 1 base respectively. TCR libraries were constructed from approximately 360 ng RNA using the Immunoverse kit, and molecular barcoded adaptors covering alpha/delta and beta/gamma chains were employed. The same RNA used for transcriptome sequencing was used for TCR library preparation. TCR libraries were sequenced on an Illumina HiSeq 4000 with 2 x 150 cycles. Processing in the source paper ran as follows. Using MiXCR, which included quality filtering and error correction, TCR reads were aligned to human V, D, J and C references and then assembled into CDR3 clonotypes. Clonotype counts and gene usage diversity were analyzed with the tcR package in R. For inspection of raw mapping reads, RNA-seq reads were mapped by STAR aligner version 2.5.3a onto GRCh37 of the human genome. To test the effect of sequencing depth on detected clonotypes, IR-seq fastq files were randomly downsampled using Seqtk 1.3. TCRdb ran its own pipeline on the public reads, namely fastp trimming at Q25 and MiXCR clone calling, and kept in-frame beta chains. Records with the same CDR3 protein are collapsed into one entry carrying the most frequent genes and DNA. TCRdb's processing, not the authors' own work, is the source of the V and J calls. In all, the sample holds more than 70,000 distinct CDR3 sequences, and roughly 21% of those were seen once. About an eighth of the sample rests with the top ten.

Bone marrow was sampled from every patient at the time of active disease. Ficoll-Hypaque density gradient centrifugation was used to isolate the bone marrow mononuclear cells. Myeloma plasma cells were removed and CD138-negative cells were obtained by negative selection following labeling with CD138 magnetic microbeads on a MACS separator. Purity of the isolated cells was checked by flow cytometry on an Attune NxT using CD138 antibodies. Total RNA was extracted using TRIzol reagent and was quantified on a NanoDrop spectrophotometer. For each patient, the CD138-negative bone marrow sample underwent paired RNA-seq and IR-seq. This clonotype occurred a few times. Its recognized antigen is unknown. Base-call qualities are not available, and no considerably larger clone is one nucleotide away.

Sequenced: a population of CD138-negative cells sorted from bone marrow. The intended sense of this specimen's cell subset or site label: bone marrow mononuclear cells depleted of CD138+ plasma/myeloma cells by negative magnetic selection. This sequence uses TRBV24-1 and TRBJ2-3; a tentative D match to TRBD1 spans 5 bases. The TCR originated in a donor aged 40 or over with multiple myeloma. The DNA sequence is TGTGCCACCAAGGACACCCTGATCCGCACAGATACGCAGTATTTT. It codes for CATKDTLIRTDTQYF.